Listed below are T cell receptor beta chains from one sample, sequenced in a study of CD8 T cells in ankylosing spondylitis. Via MiXCR, TCRdb re-called the 5' RACE reads, giving one row per CDR3 protein. The sample holds roughly 240,000 distinct CDR3 sequences, over 7% seen once. Sequencing was performed on blood, either unsorted or a sorted T cell fraction (not recorded which). Source of these receptors: a female donor with ankylosing spondylitis or in good health (not recorded which). Each CDR3 is given with its conserved first and last residue. Each record gives: clone size, V gene, D gene, J gene, CDR3 DNA, CDR3 protein. D genes are given only for firm matches. The size of a clone is reported for some rows only, either as once, few or many, or as a class for expanded clones.

clone size: many
V gene: TRBV20-1
D gene: TRBD2
J gene: TRBJ2-2
CDR3 DNA: TGCAGTGCTAGAGATTTGCGCGGGAGGCCCACCGGGGAGCTGTTTTTT
CDR3 protein: CSARDLRGRPTGELFF

clone size: many
V gene: TRBV7-9
D gene: -
J gene: TRBJ2-1
CDR3 DNA: TGTGCCAGCAGCTTAGAAGAGGGTGAGCAGTTCTTC
CDR3 protein: CASSLEEGEQFF

clone size: few
V gene: TRBV11-2
D gene: TRBD2
J gene: TRBJ2-1
CDR3 DNA: TGTGCCAGCAGCGCTAGCGGGGACAATGAGCAGTTCTTC
CDR3 protein: CASSASGDNEQFF

clone size: many
V gene: TRBV6-2/TRBV6-3
D gene: TRBD1
J gene: TRBJ1-5
CDR3 DNA: TGTGCCAGCACCGCCGACAGGGCAAGGAAGCCCCAGCATTTT
CDR3 protein: CASTADRARKPQHF

clone size: -
V gene: TRBV12-3/TRBV12-4
D gene: -
J gene: TRBJ2-3
CDR3 DNA: TGTGCCAGCAGCCGGGCCCTCAGGGGAGATACGCAGTATTTT
CDR3 protein: CASSRALRGDTQYF

clone size: many
V gene: TRBV7-9
D gene: -
J gene: TRBJ2-6
CDR3 DNA: TGTGCCATCCGAGGCACCGGGAGAGGGGCCAACGTCCTGACTTTC
CDR3 protein: CAIRGTGRGANVLTF

clone size: many
V gene: TRBV5-5
D gene: TRBD1
J gene: TRBJ2-1
CDR3 DNA: TGTGCCAGCAGCTCCGGTGCGGGACAGGGGTACAATGAGCAGTTCTTC
CDR3 protein: CASSSGAGQGYNEQFF

clone size: many
V gene: TRBV5-5
D gene: -
J gene: TRBJ1-1
CDR3 DNA: TGTGCCAGCAGCTTGGATCAGGGAACGACGAACACTGAAGCTTTCTTT
CDR3 protein: CASSLDQGTTNTEAFF

clone size: many
V gene: TRBV27
D gene: TRBD1
J gene: TRBJ1-2
CDR3 DNA: TGTGCCAGCAGTTTATCTACCGGGACAGAAATATTCTTC
CDR3 protein: CASSLSTGTEIFF

clone size: many
V gene: TRBV5-1
D gene: -
J gene: TRBJ2-1
CDR3 DNA: TGCGCCAGCAGCTTGGAGGGGCCCTTAAGAGATGAGCAGTTCTTC
CDR3 protein: CASSLEGPLRDEQFF

clone size: many
V gene: TRBV5-5
D gene: TRBD1
J gene: TRBJ2-1
CDR3 DNA: TGTGCCAGCAGCTGGGACAGGGCTTTTGCTGAGCAGTTCTTC
CDR3 protein: CASSWDRAFAEQFF

clone size: many
V gene: TRBV6-5
D gene: -
J gene: TRBJ2-3
CDR3 DNA: TGTGCCAGCAGTTACTCGAGTCGGACTGTGCAGTATTTT
CDR3 protein: CASSYSSRTVQYF

clone size: many
V gene: TRBV4-3
D gene: -
J gene: TRBJ2-4
CDR3 DNA: TGCGCCAGCAGCCAAGATAGAGGGTTCCTCGGGACCAAAAACATTCAGTACTTC
CDR3 protein: CASSQDRGFLGTKNIQYF

clone size: many
V gene: TRBV7-3
D gene: TRBD1
J gene: TRBJ2-2
CDR3 DNA: TGTGCCAGCAGCTCGACAGGGGCCGTCGGGGAGCTGTTTTTT
CDR3 protein: CASSSTGAVGELFF

clone size: -
V gene: TRBV4-1
D gene: TRBD1
J gene: TRBJ2-7
CDR3 DNA: TGCGCCAGCAGCCCGACAGGGTCTAGGGAGCAGTACTTC
CDR3 protein: CASSPTGSREQYF

clone size: many
V gene: TRBV20-1
D gene: TRBD2
J gene: TRBJ2-7
CDR3 DNA: TGCAGTGCTCCTACTAGCGGGAGGGTGCTTGACGAGCAGTACTTC
CDR3 protein: CSAPTSGRVLDEQYF